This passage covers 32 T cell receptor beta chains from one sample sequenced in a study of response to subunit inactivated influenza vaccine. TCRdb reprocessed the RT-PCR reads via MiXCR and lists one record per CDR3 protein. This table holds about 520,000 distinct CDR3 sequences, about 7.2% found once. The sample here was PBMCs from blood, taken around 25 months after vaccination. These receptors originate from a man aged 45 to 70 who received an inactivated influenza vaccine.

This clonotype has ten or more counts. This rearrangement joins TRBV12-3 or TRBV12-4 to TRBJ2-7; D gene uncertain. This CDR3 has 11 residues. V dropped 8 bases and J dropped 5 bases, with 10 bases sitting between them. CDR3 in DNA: TGTGCCAGCGGACCTTGGCACGAGCAGTACTTC. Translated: CASGPWHEQYF.

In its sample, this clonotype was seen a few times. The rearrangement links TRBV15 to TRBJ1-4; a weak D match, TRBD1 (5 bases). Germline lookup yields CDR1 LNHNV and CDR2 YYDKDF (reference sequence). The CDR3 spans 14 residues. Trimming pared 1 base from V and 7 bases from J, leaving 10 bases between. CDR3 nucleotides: TGTGCCACCAGCAGAGCCAGGGCAGGTGAAAAACTGTTTTTT. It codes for CATSRARAGEKLFF. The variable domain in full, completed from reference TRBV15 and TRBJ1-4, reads DAMVIQNPRYQVTQFGKPVTLSCSQTLNHNVMYWYQQKSSQAPKLLFHYYDKDFNNEADTPDNFQSRRPNTSFCFLDIRSPGLGDTAMYLCATSRARAGEKLFFGSGTQLSVL.

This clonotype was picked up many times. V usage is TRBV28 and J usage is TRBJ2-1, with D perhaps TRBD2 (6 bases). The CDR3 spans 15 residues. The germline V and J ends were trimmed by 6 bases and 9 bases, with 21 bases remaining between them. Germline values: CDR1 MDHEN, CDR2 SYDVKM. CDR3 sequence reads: CASSPEGRDRVEQFF. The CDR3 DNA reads TGTGCCAGCAGCCCCGAGGGGCGGGATAGGGTTGAGCAGTTCTTC.

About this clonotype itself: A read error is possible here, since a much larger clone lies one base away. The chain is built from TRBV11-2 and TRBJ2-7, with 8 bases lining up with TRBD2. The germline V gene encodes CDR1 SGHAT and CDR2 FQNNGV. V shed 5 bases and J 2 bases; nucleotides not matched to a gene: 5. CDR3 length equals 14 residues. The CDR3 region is CASSPELAAYEQYF. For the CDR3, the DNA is TGTGCCAGCAGCCCGGAACTAGCGGCCTACGAGCAGTACTTC. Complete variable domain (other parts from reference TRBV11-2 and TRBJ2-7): EAGVAQSPRYKIIEKRQSVAFWCNPISGHATLYWYQQILGQGPKLLIQFQNNGVVDDSQLPKDRFSAERLKGVDSTLKIQPAKLEDSAVYLCASSPELAAYEQYFGPGTRLTVT.

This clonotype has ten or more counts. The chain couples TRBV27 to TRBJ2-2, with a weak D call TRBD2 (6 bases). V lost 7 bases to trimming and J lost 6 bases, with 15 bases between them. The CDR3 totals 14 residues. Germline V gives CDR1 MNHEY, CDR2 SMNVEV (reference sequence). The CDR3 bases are TGTGCCAGCAAACAGGACTATAGGGCCGGGGAGCTGTTTTTT. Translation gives CASKQDYRAGELFF.

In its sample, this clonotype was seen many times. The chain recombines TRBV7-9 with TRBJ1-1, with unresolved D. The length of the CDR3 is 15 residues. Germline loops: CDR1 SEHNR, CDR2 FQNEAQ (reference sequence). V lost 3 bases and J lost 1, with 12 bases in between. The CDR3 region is CASSLGALGNTEAFF. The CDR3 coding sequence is TGTGCCAGCAGCTTGGGAGCTCTTGGGAACACTGAAGCTTTCTTT.

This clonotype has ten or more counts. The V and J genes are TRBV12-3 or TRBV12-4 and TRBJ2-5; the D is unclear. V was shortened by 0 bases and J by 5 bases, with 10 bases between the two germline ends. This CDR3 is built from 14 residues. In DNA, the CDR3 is TGTGCCAGCAGTTTAGCTAGGGTCGGCGAGACCCAGTACTTC. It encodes CASSLARVGETQYF.

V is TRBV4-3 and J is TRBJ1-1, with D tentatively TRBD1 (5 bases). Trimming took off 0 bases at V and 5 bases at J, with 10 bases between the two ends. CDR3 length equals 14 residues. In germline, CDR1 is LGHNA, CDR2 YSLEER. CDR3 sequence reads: CASSQDQGTTEAFF. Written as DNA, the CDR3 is TGCGCCAGCAGCCAAGATCAGGGTACAACTGAAGCTTTCTTT.

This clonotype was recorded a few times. In nucleotides, the CDR3 is TGCAGTGCTGGACCCGGGGGGACCACCGGGGAGCTGTTTTTT. It translates to CSAGPGGTTGELFF. The chain couples TRBV20-1 to TRBJ2-2; 7 bases fit TRBD2. V lost 5 bases and J lost 4; bases outside the gene matches: 7. Germline V gene sequence: CDR1 DFQATT, CDR2 SNEGSKA (reference sequence). This CDR3 comprises 14 residues.

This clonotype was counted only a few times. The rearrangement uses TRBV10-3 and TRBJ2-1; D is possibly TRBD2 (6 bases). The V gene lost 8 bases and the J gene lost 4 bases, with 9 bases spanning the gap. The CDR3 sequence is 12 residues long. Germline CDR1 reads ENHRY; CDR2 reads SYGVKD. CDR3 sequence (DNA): TGTGCCATCGGGACTCCTTACAATGAGCAGTTCTTC. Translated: CAIGTPYNEQFF.

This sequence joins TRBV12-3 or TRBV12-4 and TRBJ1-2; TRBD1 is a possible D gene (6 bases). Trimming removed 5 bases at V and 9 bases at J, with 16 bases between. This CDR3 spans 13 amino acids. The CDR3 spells CASSQTGVGSYTF. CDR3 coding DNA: TGTGCCAGCAGTCAGACAGGAGTAGGGAGCTACACCTTC.

The DNA for the CDR3 is TGTGCCAGCAGTGACCCAGGAACCAACACTGAAGCTTTCTTT. Translating it yields CASSDPGTNTEAFF. The chain links TRBV2 to TRBJ1-1; D ambiguous. The germline V gene has CDR1 SNHLY and CDR2 FYNNEI. V was cut by 3 bases and J by 2 bases, with 10 bases left in between. The CDR3 has 14 residues.

This CDR3 reads CASSQVVGNQPQHF. In DNA, the CDR3 is TGCGCCAGCAGCCAAGTGGTCGGCAATCAGCCCCAGCATTTT. This chain uses TRBV4-1 with TRBJ1-5, with no clear D. V gave up 1 base and J gave up 2 bases, with 6 bases separating them. Germline V gene data show CDR1 as MGHRA and CDR2 as YSYEKL. This CDR3 region has 14 residues.

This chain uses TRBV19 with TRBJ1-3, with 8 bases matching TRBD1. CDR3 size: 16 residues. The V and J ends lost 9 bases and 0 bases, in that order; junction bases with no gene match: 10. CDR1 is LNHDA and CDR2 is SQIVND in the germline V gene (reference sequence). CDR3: CASRRTGIGSGNTIYF. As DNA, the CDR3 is TGTGCCAGCAGAAGGACAGGGATCGGCTCTGGAAACACCATATATTTT.

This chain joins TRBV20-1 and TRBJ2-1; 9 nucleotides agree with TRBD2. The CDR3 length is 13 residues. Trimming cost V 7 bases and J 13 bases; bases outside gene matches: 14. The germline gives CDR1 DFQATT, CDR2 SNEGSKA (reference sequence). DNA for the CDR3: TGCAGTGTCCCCCCGCTAGCGGGAAGTCCTCAGTTCTTC. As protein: CSVPPLAGSPQFF.

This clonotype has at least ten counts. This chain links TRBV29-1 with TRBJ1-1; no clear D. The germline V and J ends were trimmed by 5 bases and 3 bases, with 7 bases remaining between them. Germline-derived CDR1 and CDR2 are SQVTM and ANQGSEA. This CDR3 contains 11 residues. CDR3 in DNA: TGCAGCGTTCAAGTGGACACTGAAGCTTTCTTT. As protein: CSVQVDTEAFF.

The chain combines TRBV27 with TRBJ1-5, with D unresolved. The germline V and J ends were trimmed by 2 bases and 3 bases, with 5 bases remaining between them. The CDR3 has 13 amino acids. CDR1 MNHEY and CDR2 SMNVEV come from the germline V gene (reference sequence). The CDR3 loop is CASSLVYNQPQHF. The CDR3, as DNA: TGTGCCAGCAGTTTAGTCTACAATCAGCCCCAGCATTTT.

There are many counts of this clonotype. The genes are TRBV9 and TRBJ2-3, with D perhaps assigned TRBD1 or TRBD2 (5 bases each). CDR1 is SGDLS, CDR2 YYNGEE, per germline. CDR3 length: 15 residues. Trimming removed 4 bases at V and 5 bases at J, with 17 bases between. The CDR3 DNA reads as TGTGCCAGCAGCAGAGGGACCCACGGGCGAGATACGCAGTATTTT. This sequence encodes CASSRGTHGRDTQYF.

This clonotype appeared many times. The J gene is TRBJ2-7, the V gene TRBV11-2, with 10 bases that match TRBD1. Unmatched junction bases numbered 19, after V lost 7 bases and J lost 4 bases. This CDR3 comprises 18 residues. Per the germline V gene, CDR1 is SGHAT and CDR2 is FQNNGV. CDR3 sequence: CASTPSGRPGQGRYEQYF. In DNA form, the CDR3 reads TGTGCCAGCACCCCGTCCGGGCGCCCGGGACAGGGGAGGTACGAGCAGTACTTC. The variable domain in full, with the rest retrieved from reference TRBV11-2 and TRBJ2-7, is EAGVAQSPRYKIIEKRQSVAFWCNPISGHATLYWYQQILGQGPKLLIQFQNNGVVDDSQLPKDRFSAERLKGVDSTLKIQPAKLEDSAVYLCASTPSGRPGQGRYEQYFGPGTRLTVT.

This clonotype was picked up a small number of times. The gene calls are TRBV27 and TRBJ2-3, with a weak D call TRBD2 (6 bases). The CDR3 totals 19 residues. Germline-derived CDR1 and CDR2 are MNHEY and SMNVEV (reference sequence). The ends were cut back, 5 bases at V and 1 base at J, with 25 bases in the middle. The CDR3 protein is CASSRFAGGRVGGTDTQYF. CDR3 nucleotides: TGTGCCAGCAGTCGATTCGCTGGGGGGAGAGTCGGCGGCACAGATACGCAGTATTTT.

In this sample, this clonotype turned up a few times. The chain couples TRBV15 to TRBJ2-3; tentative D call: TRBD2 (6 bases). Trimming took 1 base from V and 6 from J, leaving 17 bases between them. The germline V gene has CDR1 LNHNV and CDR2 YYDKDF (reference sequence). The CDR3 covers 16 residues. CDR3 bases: TGTGCCACCAGCAGAGGTCGCGGGACTTCGCCCGATACGCAGTATTTT. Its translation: CATSRGRGTSPDTQYF.

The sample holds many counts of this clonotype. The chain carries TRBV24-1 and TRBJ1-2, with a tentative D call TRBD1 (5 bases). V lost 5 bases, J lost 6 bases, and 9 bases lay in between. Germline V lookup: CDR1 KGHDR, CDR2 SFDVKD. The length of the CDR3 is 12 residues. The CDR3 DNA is TGTGCCACCAGTGGGGGCGCGGATGGCTACACCTTC. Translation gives CATSGGADGYTF.

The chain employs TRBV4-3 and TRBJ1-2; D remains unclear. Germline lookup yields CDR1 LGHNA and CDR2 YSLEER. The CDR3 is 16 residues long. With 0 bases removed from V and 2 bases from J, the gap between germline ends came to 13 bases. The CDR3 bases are TGCGCCAGCAGCCAAGATCACGGGATGGAGAACTATGGCTACACCTTC. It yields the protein CASSQDHGMENYGYTF.

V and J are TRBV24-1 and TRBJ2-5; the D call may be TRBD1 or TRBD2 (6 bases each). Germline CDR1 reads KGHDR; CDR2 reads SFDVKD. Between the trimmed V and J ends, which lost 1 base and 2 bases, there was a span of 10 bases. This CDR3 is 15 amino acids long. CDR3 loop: CATSDFRGGQETQYF. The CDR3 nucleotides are TGTGCCACCAGTGATTTTAGAGGGGGGCAAGAGACCCAGTACTTC.

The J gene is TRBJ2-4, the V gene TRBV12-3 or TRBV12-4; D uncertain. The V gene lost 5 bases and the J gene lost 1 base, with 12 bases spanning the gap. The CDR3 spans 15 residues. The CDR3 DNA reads TGTGCCAGCAGTACGGACGTGACTGCCAAAAACATTCAGTACTTC. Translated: CASSTDVTAKNIQYF.

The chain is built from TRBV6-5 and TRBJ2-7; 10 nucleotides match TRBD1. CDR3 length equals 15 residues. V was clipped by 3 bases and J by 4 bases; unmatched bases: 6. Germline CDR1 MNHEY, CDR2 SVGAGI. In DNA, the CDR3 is TGTGCCAGCAGTTATCCTGGGACAGGGGCTTACGAGCAGTACTTC. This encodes CASSYPGTGAYEQYF.

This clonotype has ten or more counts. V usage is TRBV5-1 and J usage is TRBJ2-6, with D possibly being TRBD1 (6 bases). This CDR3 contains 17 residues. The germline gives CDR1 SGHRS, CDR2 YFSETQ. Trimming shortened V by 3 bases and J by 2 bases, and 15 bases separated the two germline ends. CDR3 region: CASSSNPTGTGANVLTF. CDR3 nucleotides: TGCGCCAGCAGCTCGAACCCTACAGGGACTGGGGCCAACGTCCTGACTTTC.

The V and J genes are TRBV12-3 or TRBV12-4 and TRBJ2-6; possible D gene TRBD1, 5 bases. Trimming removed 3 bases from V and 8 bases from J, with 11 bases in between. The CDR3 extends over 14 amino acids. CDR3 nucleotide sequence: TGTGCCAGCAGTTTGAAGGGGTCGACCAACGTCCTGACTTTC. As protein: CASSLKGSTNVLTF.

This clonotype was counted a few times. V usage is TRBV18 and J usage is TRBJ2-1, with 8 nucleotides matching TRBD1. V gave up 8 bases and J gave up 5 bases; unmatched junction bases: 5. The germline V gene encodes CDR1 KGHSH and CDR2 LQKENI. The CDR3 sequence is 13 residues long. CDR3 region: CASTEDRDNEQFF. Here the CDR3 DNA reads TGTGCCAGCACCGAGGACAGGGACAATGAGCAGTTCTTC.

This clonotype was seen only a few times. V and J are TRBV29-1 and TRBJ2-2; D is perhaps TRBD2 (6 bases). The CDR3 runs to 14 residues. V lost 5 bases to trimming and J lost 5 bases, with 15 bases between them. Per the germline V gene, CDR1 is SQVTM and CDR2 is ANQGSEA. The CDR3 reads CSVLGGFGTGELFF. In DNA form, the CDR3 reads TGCAGCGTTTTGGGAGGCTTTGGGACCGGGGAGCTGTTTTTT.

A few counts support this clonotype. The CDR3 is CASSLRTGAEETQYF. In nucleotides, the CDR3 is TGTGCCAGCAGCTTACGGACAGGGGCAGAGGAGACCCAGTACTTC. The chain carries TRBV3-1 and TRBJ2-5, with 9 bases aligning to TRBD1. This CDR3 is built from 15 residues. CDR1 and CDR2 (germline): LGHDT, YNNKEL (reference sequence). The junction had 9 bases not matched to a gene; V was cut back by 5 bases and J by 5 bases.

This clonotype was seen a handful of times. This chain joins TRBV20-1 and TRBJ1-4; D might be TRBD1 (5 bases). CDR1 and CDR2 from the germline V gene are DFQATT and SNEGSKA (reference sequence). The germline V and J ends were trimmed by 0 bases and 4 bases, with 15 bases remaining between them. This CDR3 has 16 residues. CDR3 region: CSARDDLGAGNEKLFF. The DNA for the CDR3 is TGCAGTGCTAGAGATGACCTAGGGGCGGGTAATGAAAAACTGTTTTTT.